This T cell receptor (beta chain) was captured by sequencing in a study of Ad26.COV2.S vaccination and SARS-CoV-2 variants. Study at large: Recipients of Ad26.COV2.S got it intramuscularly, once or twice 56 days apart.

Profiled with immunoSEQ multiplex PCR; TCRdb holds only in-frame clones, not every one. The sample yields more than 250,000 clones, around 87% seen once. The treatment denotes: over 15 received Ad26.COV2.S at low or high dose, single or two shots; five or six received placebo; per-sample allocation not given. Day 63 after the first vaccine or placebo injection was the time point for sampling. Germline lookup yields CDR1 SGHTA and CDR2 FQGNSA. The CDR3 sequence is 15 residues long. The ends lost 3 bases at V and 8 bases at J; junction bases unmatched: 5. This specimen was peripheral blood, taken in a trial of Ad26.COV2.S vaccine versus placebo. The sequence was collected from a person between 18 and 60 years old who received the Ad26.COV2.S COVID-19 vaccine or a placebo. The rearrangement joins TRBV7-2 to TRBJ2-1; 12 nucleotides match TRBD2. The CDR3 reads CASSLRLAGADEQFF. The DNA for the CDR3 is TGTGCCAGCAGCTTGCGACTAGCGGGAGCAGATGAGCAGTTCTTC. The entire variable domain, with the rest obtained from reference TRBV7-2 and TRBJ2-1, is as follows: GAGVSQSPSNKVTEKGKDVELRCDPISGHTALYWYRQSLGQGLEFLIYFQGNSAPDKSGLPSDRFSAERTGGSVSTLTIQRTQQEDSAVYLCASSLRLAGADEQFFGPGTRLTVL.